These T cell receptor beta chains were read from a single sample in a study of blood T cells in healthy people across ages. TCRdb re-analysed the 5' RACE reads in MiXCR, keeping a single row per CDR3 protein. This table has around 1.5 million distinct CDR3 sequences, 45% to 70% appearing once. The specimen sequenced was blood. These receptors were collected from a young man in good health. The CDR3 runs from the conserved cysteine through the conserved F or W. The D gene is left open where the match is weak. Not all rows give a size; the values are once, few, many and, for expanded clones, a class.

clone_size	v_call	j_call	d_call	cdr3_aa	cdr3_nt
NA	TRBV28	TRBJ2-1	NA	CASSLWGASSYNEQFF	TGTGCCAGCAGTTTATGGGGGGCTAGCTCCTACAATGAGCAGTTCTTC
NA	TRBV20-1	TRBJ2-1	NA	CSASNGVGNEQFF	TGCAGTGCTTCAAACGGGGTCGGCAATGAGCAGTTCTTC
NA	TRBV5-1	TRBJ1-2	NA	CASSLESSNYGYTF	TGCGCCAGCAGCCTGGAGTCTTCTAACTATGGCTACACCTTC
NA	TRBV28	TRBJ1-5	NA	CVSSLFRGQPQHF	TGTGTCAGCAGTTTGTTCCGTGGGCAGCCCCAGCATTTT
NA	TRBV18	TRBJ2-5	TRBD1	CASSANRGIQETQYF	TGTGCCAGCTCAGCCAACAGGGGGATACAAGAGACCCAGTACTTC
NA	TRBV27	TRBJ2-3	NA	CASSLSLPDTQYF	TGTGCCAGCAGTTTATCGTTACCAGATACGCAGTATTTT
NA	TRBV6-2/TRBV6-3	TRBJ1-5	NA	CASSFVRQPQHF	TGTGCCAGCAGCTTCGTTCGGCAGCCCCAGCATTTT
NA	TRBV27	TRBJ2-7	NA	CASSFGGSEYEQYF	TGTGCCAGCAGTTTTGGAGGAAGCGAATACGAGCAGTACTTC
NA	TRBV24-1	TRBJ2-5	NA	CATSVTGQTQYF	TGTGCCACCAGTGTAACTGGACAGACCCAGTACTTC
NA	TRBV20-1	TRBJ2-3	NA	CSARKGYTQYF	TGCAGTGCCCGGAAGGGATATACGCAGTATTTT
NA	TRBV7-9	TRBJ2-1	NA	CASSLDFQRIVCEQFF	TGTGCCAGCAGCTTAGATTTCCAGCGGATAGTTTGTGAGCAGTTCTTC
few	TRBV29-1	TRBJ1-6	NA	CSVGDHNSPLHF	TGCAGCGTAGGGGATCATAATTCACCCCTCCACTTT
few	TRBV6-5	TRBJ1-5	NA	CASRGEWENQPQHF	TGTGCCAGCAGAGGGGAGTGGGAAAATCAGCCCCAGCATTTT
NA	TRBV27	TRBJ1-1	NA	CASAASLGTEAFF	TGTGCCAGCGCAGCCAGTCTGGGCACTGAAGCTTTCTTT
NA	TRBV4-1	TRBJ2-1	TRBD1	CASSPWDREGEQFF	TGCGCCAGCAGCCCTTGGGACAGGGAGGGTGAGCAGTTCTTC
NA	TRBV12-3/TRBV12-4	TRBJ2-3	NA	CASSLAGRGTDAQYF	TGTGCCAGCAGTTTAGCCGGACGTGGCACAGATGCGCAGTATTTT
few	TRBV12-3/TRBV12-4	TRBJ2-1	NA	CASSFGGAINEQFF	TGTGCCAGCAGTTTTGGCGGGGCCATTAATGAGCAGTTCTTC
NA	TRBV4-1	TRBJ1-5	TRBD1	CASSQYPGQERNQPQHF	TGCGCCAGCAGCCAATATCCGGGACAGGAAAGGAATCAGCCCCAGCATTTT
few	TRBV5-6	TRBJ2-7	NA	CASSSGTQRYEQYF	TGTGCCAGCAGCTCCGGGACACAACGCTACGAGCAGTACTTC
NA	TRBV6-5	TRBJ2-7	NA	CASNVGREQYF	TGTGCCAGCAACGTAGGCCGCGAGCAGTACTTC
NA	TRBV6-4	TRBJ1-2	TRBD1	CASSDSPTGDYGYTF	TGTGCCAGCAGTGACTCGCCGACAGGGGACTATGGCTACACCTTC
few	TRBV6-5	TRBJ2-1	TRBD2	CASSYDHSGSNYNEQFF	TGTGCCAGCAGTTACGACCATAGCGGGAGCAACTACAATGAGCAGTTCTTC
NA	TRBV4-1	TRBJ1-6	NA	CASSQGMAASSYNSPLHF	TGCGCCAGCAGCCAAGGGATGGCAGCCAGCTCCTATAATTCACCCCTCCACTTT
NA	TRBV4-2	TRBJ1-5	NA	CASSQSGTFGDQPQHF	TGTGCCAGCAGCCAAAGTGGGACGTTCGGGGATCAGCCCCAGCATTTT
NA	TRBV4-2	TRBJ2-1	NA	CASSQVGFNEQFF	TGTGCCAGCAGCCAAGTAGGGTTCAATGAGCAGTTCTTC
many	TRBV29-1	TRBJ2-7	NA	CSVEQEGTEQYF	TGCAGCGTTGAACAGGAAGGGACCGAGCAGTACTTC
NA	TRBV6-2/TRBV6-3	TRBJ2-3	NA	CASRQLAVSTDTQYF	TGTGCCAGCAGACAGTTAGCGGTGAGCACAGATACGCAGTATTTT
NA	TRBV7-6	TRBJ1-1	NA	CASSLDLYTEAFF	TGTGCCAGCAGCCTCGACCTGTACACTGAAGCTTTCTTT
NA	TRBV12-5	TRBJ1-1	NA	CASGQGRTEAFF	TGTGCTAGTGGACAGGGTCGCACTGAAGCTTTCTTT
many	TRBV4-1	TRBJ1-1	NA	CASSQAANTEAFF	TGCGCCAGCAGCCAAGCGGCGAACACTGAAGCTTTCTTT
NA	TRBV12-3/TRBV12-4	TRBJ1-2	NA	CASSLGTTSRDGYTF	TGTGCCAGCAGTTTAGGTACGACAAGTAGGGATGGCTACACCTTC
NA	TRBV4-3	TRBJ2-2	NA	CASGLESGRNTGELFF	TGCGCCAGCGGGCTAGAGTCAGGGAGGAACACCGGGGAGCTGTTTTTT
once	TRBV4-3	TRBJ1-2	NA	CASSQDVMGSSGARNYGYTF	TGCGCCAGCAGCCAAGACGTAATGGGGAGTTCGGGGGCACGGAACTATGGCTACACCTTC